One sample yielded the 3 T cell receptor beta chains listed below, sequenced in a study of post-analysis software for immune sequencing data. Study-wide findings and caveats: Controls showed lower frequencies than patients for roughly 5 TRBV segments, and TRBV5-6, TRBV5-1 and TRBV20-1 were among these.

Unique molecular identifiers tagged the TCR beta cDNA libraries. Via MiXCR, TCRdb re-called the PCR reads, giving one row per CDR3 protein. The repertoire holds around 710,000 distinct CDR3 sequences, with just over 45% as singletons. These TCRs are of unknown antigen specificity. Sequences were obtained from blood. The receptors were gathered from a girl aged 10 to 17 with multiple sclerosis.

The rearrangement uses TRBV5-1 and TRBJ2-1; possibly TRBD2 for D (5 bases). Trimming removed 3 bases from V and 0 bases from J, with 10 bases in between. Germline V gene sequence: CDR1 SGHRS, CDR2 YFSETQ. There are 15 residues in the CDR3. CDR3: CASSSDGVSYNEQFF. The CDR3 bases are TGCGCCAGCAGCTCGGACGGGGTCTCCTACAATGAGCAGTTCTTC.

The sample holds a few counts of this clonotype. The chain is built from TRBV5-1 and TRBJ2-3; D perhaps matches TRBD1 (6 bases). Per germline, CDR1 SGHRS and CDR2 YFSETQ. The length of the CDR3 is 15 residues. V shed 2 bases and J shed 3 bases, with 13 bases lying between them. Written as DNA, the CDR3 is TGCGCCAGCAGCTTCGCAGGGGCAGGGACAGATACGCAGTATTTT. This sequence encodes CASSFAGAGTDTQYF.

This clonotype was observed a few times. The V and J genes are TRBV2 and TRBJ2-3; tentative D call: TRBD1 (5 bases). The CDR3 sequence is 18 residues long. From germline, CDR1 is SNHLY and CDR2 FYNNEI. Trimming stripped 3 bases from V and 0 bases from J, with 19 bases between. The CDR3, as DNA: TGTGCCAGCAGTGACCCCAGGGTGGGCAGATCTAGCACAGATACGCAGTATTTT. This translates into CASSDPRVGRSSTDTQYF.